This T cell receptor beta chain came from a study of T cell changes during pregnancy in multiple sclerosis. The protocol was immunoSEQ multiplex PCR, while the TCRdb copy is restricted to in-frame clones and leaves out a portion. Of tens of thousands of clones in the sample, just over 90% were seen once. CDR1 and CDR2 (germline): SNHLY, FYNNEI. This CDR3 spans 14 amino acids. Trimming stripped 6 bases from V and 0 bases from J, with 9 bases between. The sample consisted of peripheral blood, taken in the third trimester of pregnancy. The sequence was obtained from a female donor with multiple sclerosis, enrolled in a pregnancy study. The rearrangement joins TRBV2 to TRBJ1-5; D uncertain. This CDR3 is CASRAQSSNQPQHF. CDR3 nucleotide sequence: TGTGCCAGCAGGGCACAGTCTAGCAATCAGCCCCAGCATTTT.